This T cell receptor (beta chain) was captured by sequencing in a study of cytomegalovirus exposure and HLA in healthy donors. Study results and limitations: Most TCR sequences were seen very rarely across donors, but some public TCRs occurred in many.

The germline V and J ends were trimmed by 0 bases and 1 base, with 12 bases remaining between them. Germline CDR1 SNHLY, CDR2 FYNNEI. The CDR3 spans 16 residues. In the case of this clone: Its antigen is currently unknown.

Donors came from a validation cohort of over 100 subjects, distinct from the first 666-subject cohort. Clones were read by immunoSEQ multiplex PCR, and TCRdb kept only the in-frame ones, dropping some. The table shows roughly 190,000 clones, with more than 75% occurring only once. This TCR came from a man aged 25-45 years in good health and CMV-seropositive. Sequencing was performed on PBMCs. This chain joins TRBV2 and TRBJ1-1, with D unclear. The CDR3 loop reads CASSEAVGVGNTEAFF. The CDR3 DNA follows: TGTGCCAGCAGTGAAGCGGTCGGGGTCGGGAACACTGAAGCTTTCTTT.